This T cell receptor beta chain was identified in a study of CD8 T cells in ankylosing spondylitis. Trimming took 6 bases from V and 9 from J; bases not matched to a gene: 8. This CDR3 is built from 12 residues. Germline V gene sequence: CDR1 SQVTM, CDR2 ANQGSEA. General observations from the study: Some of the motif variants had earlier been found in reactive arthritis patients' fluid and blood.

As to this clonotype: Its antigen is not identified.

TCRdb analysed the 5' RACE reads with MiXCR anew, one entry per CDR3 protein. The table records hundreds of thousands of distinct CDR3 sequences, around 24% of them present only once. The sequence was obtained from a male donor with ankylosing spondylitis or in good health (not recorded which). Input material: blood, either unsorted or a sorted T cell fraction (not recorded which). This chain uses TRBV29-1 with TRBJ2-1, with 7 bases lining up with TRBD1. CDR3 DNA: TGCAGCGTGGGAAACAGGGGTGGTGAGCAGTTCTTC. Translation gives CSVGNRGGEQFF.